This T cell receptor (beta chain) was retrieved from a study of T cell repertoires in cytomegalovirus infection. Turning to the study itself: An indication of both CMV infection and matching HLA type came from public TCR beta signatures. General study findings and limits: HLA-C-restricted CMV clonotypes gave the most frequent clonotype in two of eight donors. Accumulated public TCR beta family frequency recognized individuals carrying CMV together with the relevant HLA.

This clonotype came up a few times. Its target is not known. MiXCR, run by TCRdb on the reads, gives a single entry per CDR3 protein. The sample has about 360,000 distinct CDR3 sequences; roughly 20% are singletons. The CDR3 spans 11 residues. Germline V gene data show CDR1 as ENHRY and CDR2 as SYGVKD. The source of this sequence is a human donor in good health (CMV status not recorded). Some clones in this sample may be carry-over from other donors' samples. Material: PBMCs. This chain uses TRBV10-3 with TRBJ2-1; D is uncertain. The CDR3 here is CVIRSDNEQFF. The CDR3 DNA reads as TGTGTCATTCGGTCGGACAATGAGCAGTTCTTC.